This section outlines one TCR beta chain sequence together with its context. Its target is unknown. The data derive from a study of T-cell memory formation after mild COVID-19. General study results and limits: Still unconfirmed is whether the second-wave clones peaking on day 37 recognized SARS-CoV-2. In pre-infection memory, a portion of responding clones appeared, which suggested that cross-reactive memory joined. A balance of CD4 and CD8 characterized clones contracting day 15 to 85, whereas later expanders leaned CD4+. Researchers report contracting CD4+ clones mostly in CM and EM, with CD8+ clones in EMRA.

TCRdb passed the 5' RACE reads through MiXCR, listing each CDR3 protein once. This sample yields approximately 400,000 distinct CDR3 sequences, of which 18% are seen a single time; approximately 21% belongs to the top ten. J was trimmed by 6 bases and V by 6 bases; bases with no gene match: 6. Germline-derived CDR1 and CDR2 are SGHTA and FQGNSA. This CDR3 contains 13 residues. The TCR comes from a man in his late teens or twenties who had mild COVID-19 (a few samples of this study predate the infection). Cell type and time point are not known. Input material: PBMCs or a T cell subset sorted from them (not recorded which). This sequence joins TRBV7-2 and TRBJ1-2, with 8 positions matching TRBD1. The CDR3 DNA reads TGTGCCAGCAGTTCAGGGGGCGATAATGGCTACACCTTC. As protein: CASSSGGDNGYTF.